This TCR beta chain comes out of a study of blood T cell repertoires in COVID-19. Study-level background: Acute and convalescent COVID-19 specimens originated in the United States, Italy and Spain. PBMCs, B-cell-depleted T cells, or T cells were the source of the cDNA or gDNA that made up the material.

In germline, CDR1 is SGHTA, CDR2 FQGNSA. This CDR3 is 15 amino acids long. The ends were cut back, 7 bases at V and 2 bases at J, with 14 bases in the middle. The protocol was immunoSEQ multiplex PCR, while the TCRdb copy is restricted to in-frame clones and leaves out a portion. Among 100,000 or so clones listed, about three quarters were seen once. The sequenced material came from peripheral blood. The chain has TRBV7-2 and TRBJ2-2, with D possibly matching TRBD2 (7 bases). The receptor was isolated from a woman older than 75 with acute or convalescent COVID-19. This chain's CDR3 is CASTLGGANTGELFF. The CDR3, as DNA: TGTGCCAGCACCCTGGGGGGGGCTAACACCGGGGAGCTGTTTTTT. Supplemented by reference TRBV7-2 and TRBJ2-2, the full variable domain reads GAGVSQSPSNKVTEKGKDVELRCDPISGHTALYWYRQSLGQGLEFLIYFQGNSAPDKSGLPSDRFSAERTGGSVSTLTIQRTQQEDSAVYLCASTLGGANTGELFFGEGSRLTVL.